The 5 T cell receptor beta chains presented below share a single source sample, sequenced in a study of identical twins. TCRdb independently ran MiXCR on the 5' RACE reads; one entry per CDR3 protein. The sample lists under 300,000 distinct CDR3 sequences; about 12% were seen once. These sequences were also reported in another study, on yellow fever vaccine responses in identical twins.

Sequenced: memory (CD45RO+) T cells sorted from blood. The receptors stem from a woman between 18 and 30 years old in good health.

The rearrangement uses TRBV3-1 and TRBJ1-6, with no clear D. The V end was cut by 0 bases, the J end by 6 bases, with 9 bases between. This CDR3 has 15 amino acids. The germline gives CDR1 LGHDT, CDR2 YNNKEL (reference sequence). In DNA form, the CDR3 reads TGTGCCAGCAGCCAAGATTCATCCAGTAATTCACCCCTCCACTTT. It encodes CASSQDSSSNSPLHF. The full variable domain, rest sourced from reference TRBV3-1 and TRBJ1-6, is DTAVSQTPKYLVTQMGNDKSIKCEQNLGHDTMYWYKQDSKKFLKIMFSYNNKELIINETVPNRFSPKSPDKAHLNLHINSLELGDSAVYFCASSQDSSSNSPLHFGNGTRLTVT.

This clonotype was found many times. The chain uses TRBV28 and TRBJ1-2; no definite D call. Germline-derived CDR1 and CDR2 are MDHEN and SYDVKM. There are 14 residues in the CDR3. V dropped 5 bases and J dropped 5 bases, with 15 bases sitting between them. The CDR3 DNA reads TGTGCCAGCAGTCCCTCCTTAGGTTGGTATGGCTACACCTTC. Translating gives CASSPSLGWYGYTF.

The chain uses TRBV24-1 and TRBJ2-7; TRBD1 might be the D (5 bases). This CDR3 region has 14 residues. Germline-derived CDR1 and CDR2 are KGHDR and SFDVKD. V gave up 1 base and J gave up 3 bases, with 9 bases separating them. CDR3 sequence (DNA): TGTGCCACCAGTGATTTCCTCAGGGACTACGAGCAGTACTTC. Residues: CATSDFLRDYEQYF.

The table lists this clonotype with a few counts. The chain combines TRBV20-1 with TRBJ2-1; D gene ambiguous. The CDR3 runs 13 residues. The germline gives CDR1 DFQATT, CDR2 SNEGSKA (reference sequence). Trimming took off 3 bases at V and 8 bases at J, with 14 bases between the two ends. The CDR3 is CSARVASGDEQFF. The DNA of the CDR3 is TGCAGTGCTAGGGTGGCCAGTGGGGATGAGCAGTTCTTC.

V and J are TRBV11-2 and TRBJ2-5; TRBD1 is a possible D gene (5 bases). Per the germline V gene, CDR1 is SGHAT and CDR2 is FQNNGV. This CDR3 comprises 18 residues. Between the trimmed V and J ends, which lost 3 bases and 1 base, there was a span of 21 bases. CDR3 sequence (DNA): TGTGCCAGCAGCTTTATCCCCCCAACTTTAGGGGTCCAAGAGACCCAGTACTTC. Its translation is CASSFIPPTLGVQETQYF.